This T cell receptor (beta chain) derives from a study of T-cell reconstitution after alpha-beta-depleted transplantation in children. This CDR3 has 15 residues. Germline V gives CDR1 SGHRS, CDR2 YFSETQ. Trimming removed 5 bases from V and 6 bases from J; junction bases left unmatched: 12. It was with unique molecular identifiers that the TCRbeta library was prepared. Via MiXCR, TCRdb re-called the PCR reads, giving one row per CDR3 protein. In the table there are 750,000 to 950,000 distinct CDR3 sequences, roughly 16% of which are singletons. This TCR derives from a male patient younger than 18 who had a stem cell transplant for acute lymphoblastic leukemia, so the T cells may come from the graft donor. This specimen consisted of PBMCs, mostly from graft donor cells, obtained 360 days after TCRalphabeta/CD19-depleted stem cell transplant. The chain couples TRBV5-1 to TRBJ2-3, with 7 nucleotides matching TRBD2. The CDR3 here is CASSNGPLATDTQYF. CDR3 coding DNA: TGCGCCAGCAGTAACGGCCCACTAGCGACGGATACGCAGTATTTT.